Listed below are T cell receptor beta chains from one sample, sequenced in a study of shared clonotypes between healthy human individuals. The table came from immunoSEQ multiplex PCR; TCRdb's copy has only in-frame clones and leaves some out. Among a few million clones, approximately 94% were seen once, and the ten largest hold approximately 0.13%. Sequencing was performed on naive CD4+ T cells sorted from blood. These receptor sequences come from a man aged 18 to 30 in good health. Each CDR3 is given with its conserved first and last residue.

v_call,cdr3_aa
TRBV19,CASSEQGFGETQYF
TRBV6-6,CASSPGGSHEQYF
TRBV30,CAWSGRISGNTIYF
TRBV19,CASSIASVGRTNGYTF
TRBV4-3,CASSQEAMSLWTQYF
TRBV5-5,CASSPDPNTEAFF
TRBV7-7,CASSTRGGPETQYF
TRBV7-3,CASSLTGHGSGELFF
TRBV6-5,CASSYFPGGSADTQYF
TRBV28,CASSLCDPPPLRRSGNQPQHF
TRBV6-6,CASSSSGGETQYF
TRBV5-1,CASSFLTGADEQYF
TRBV5-1,CASSLAGGVGGYTF
TRBV19,CASSIDGRVRKQGNTEAFF
TRBV2,CASSGDRGGGNTIYF
TRBV30,CAWSPGKSPLHF
TRBV27,CASSAYRGRGVGSPLHF
TRBV7-9,CASTGRAGATLSSYNEQFF
TRBV28,CASDDRGLAEAFF
TRBV9,CASSVALADRAGNEQFF
TRBV2,CASSETGTGGRETQYF